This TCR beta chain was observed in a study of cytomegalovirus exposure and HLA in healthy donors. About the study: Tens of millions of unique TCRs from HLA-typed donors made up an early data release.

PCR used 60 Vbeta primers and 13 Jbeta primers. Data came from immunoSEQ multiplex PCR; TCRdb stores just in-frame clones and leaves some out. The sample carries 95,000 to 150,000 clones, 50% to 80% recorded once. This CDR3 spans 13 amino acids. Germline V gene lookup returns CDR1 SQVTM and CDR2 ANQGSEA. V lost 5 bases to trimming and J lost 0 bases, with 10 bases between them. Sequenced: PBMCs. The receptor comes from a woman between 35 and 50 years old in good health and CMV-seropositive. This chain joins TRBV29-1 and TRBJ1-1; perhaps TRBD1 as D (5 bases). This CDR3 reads CSVRGRMNTEAFF. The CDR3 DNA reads TGCAGCGTTAGGGGTCGGATGAACACTGAAGCTTTCTTT.